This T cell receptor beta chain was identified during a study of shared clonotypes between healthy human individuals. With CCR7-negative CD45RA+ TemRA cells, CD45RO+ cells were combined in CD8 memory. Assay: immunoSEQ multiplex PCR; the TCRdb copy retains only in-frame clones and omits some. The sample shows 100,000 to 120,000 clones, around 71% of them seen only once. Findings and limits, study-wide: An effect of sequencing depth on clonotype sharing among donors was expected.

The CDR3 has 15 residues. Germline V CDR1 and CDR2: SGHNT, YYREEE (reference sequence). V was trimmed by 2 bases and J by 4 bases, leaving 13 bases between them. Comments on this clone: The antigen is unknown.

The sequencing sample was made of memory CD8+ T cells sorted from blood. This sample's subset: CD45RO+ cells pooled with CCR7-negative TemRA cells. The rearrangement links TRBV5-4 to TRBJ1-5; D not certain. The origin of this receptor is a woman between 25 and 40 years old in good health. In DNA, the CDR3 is TGTGCCAGCAGCTTCTTACGGAAAGTTAATCAGCCCCAGCATTTT. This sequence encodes CASSFLRKVNQPQHF. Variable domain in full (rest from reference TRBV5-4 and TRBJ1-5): ETGVTQSPTHLIKTRGQQVTLRCSSQSGHNTVSWYQQALGQGPQFIFQYYREEENGRGNFPPRFSGLQFPNYSSELNVNALELDDSALYLCASSFLRKVNQPQHFGDGTRLSIL.